This TCR beta chain was captured in a study of response to subunit inactivated influenza vaccine. Study-wide results and limits: Seasonal influenza vaccination, on each occasion, was suggested by the authors to recruit few new T cells.

This clonotype was counted a few times. Antigen specificity is unknown. One entry per CDR3 protein results from TCRdb running MiXCR on the RT-PCR reads. The data contain approximately 290,000 distinct CDR3 sequences, approximately 23% of them singletons. The CDR3 has 17 residues. V gave up 1 base and J gave up 5 bases; unmatched junction bases: 11. Germline V gene lookup returns CDR1 LGHNA and CDR2 YNFKEQ. The gene calls are TRBV4-2 and TRBJ2-3, with 8 bases that match TRBD2. The specimen was PBMCs from blood, collected approximately 20 months after vaccination. This TCR derives from a man aged 45-69 years who received an inactivated influenza vaccine. Here the CDR3 reads CASSQVLAGTGEDTQYF. CDR3 coding DNA: TGTGCCAGCAGCCAAGTCCTAGCGGGTACTGGGGAAGATACGCAGTATTTT.